This passage covers 8 T cell receptor beta chains from one sample sequenced in a study of T cell responses to AZD1222 COVID-19 vaccine. Produced via immunoSEQ multiplex PCR; TCRdb's table is partial and in-frame only. The sample holds approximately 77,000 clones, 92% seen once. Material: peripheral blood, obtained 28 days after the second AZD1222 dose. Source of these receptors: an adult who received the AZD1222 COVID-19 vaccine.

V is TRBV19 and J is TRBJ1-4, with D tentatively TRBD1 (6 bases). CDR3 length equals 15 residues. V was pared by 5 bases and J by 0 bases, with 10 bases between. Germline V gene data show CDR1 as LNHDA and CDR2 as SQIVND (reference sequence). The CDR3 loop is CASSWGPSTNEKLFF. CDR3 coding DNA: TGTGCCAGTAGTTGGGGGCCCTCAACTAATGAAAAACTGTTTTTT.

This rearrangement joins TRBV10-3 to TRBJ1-5, with a weak D call TRBD1 (6 bases). In germline, CDR1 is ENHRY, CDR2 SYGVKD. Trimming shortened V by 10 bases and J by 10 bases, and 23 bases separated the two germline ends. The CDR3 loop spans 14 amino acids. The CDR3 DNA is TGTGCCACCTCCTCAGGCGCAGGGGAGAGCCCCCAGCATTTT. It specifies CATSSGAGESPQHF.

The chain couples TRBV6-2 or TRBV6-3 to TRBJ2-5; TRBD1 matches at 12 bases. CDR1 and CDR2 (germline): MNHEY, SVGEGT. This CDR3 is 16 amino acids long. Unmatched junction bases numbered 6, after V lost 5 bases and J lost 2 bases. CDR3 residues: CASSQGTGGRQETQYF. CDR3 in DNA: TGTGCCAGCAGTCAAGGGACAGGGGGCCGGCAAGAGACCCAGTACTTC.

The chain combines TRBV5-5 with TRBJ1-2; 8 nucleotides line up with TRBD1. CDR1 is SGHKS and CDR2 is YYEKEE in the germline V gene (reference sequence). Trimming removed 4 bases from V and 6 bases from J; junction bases left unmatched: 5. The CDR3 runs to 13 residues. For the CDR3, the DNA is TGTGCCAGCAGCAACAGGGGGGGGAATGGCTACACCTTC. Protein product: CASSNRGGNGYTF.

The chain employs TRBV19 and TRBJ2-5; D not resolved. From germline, CDR1 is LNHDA and CDR2 SQIVND (reference sequence). Trimming took off 5 bases at V and 3 bases at J, with 13 bases between the two ends. The CDR3 sequence is 14 residues long. CDR3 sequence reads: CASSPTSPKETQYF. The CDR3 DNA sequence: TGTGCCAGTAGTCCGACAAGTCCCAAAGAGACCCAGTACTTC.

The rearrangement joins TRBV10-1 to TRBJ1-2; D is unresolved. CDR1 and CDR2 (germline): WNHNN, SYGVQD (reference sequence). Trimming shortened V by 0 bases and J by 4 bases, and 6 bases separated the two germline ends. This CDR3 has 13 residues. The CDR3 DNA sequence: TGCGCCAGCAGTGAGTCTGCCAGCTATGGCTACACCTTC. It translates to CASSESASYGYTF.

V is TRBV9 and J is TRBJ1-6; TRBD1 agrees at 8 bases. CDR1 is SGDLS and CDR2 is YYNGEE in the germline V gene. The CDR3 is made up of 15 amino acids. The V segment lost 3 bases and the J segment 9 bases; nucleotides outside the gene matches: 8. CDR3 nucleotides: TGTGCCAGCAGCGCGCCGAAAGACAGGGGTTCACCCCTCCACTTT. It translates to CASSAPKDRGSPLHF.

This chain uses TRBV11-2 with TRBJ1-1; D is undetermined. CDR1 and CDR2 (germline): SGHAT, FQNNGV. V lost 2 bases and J 3 bases, leaving 10 bases between the germline ends. There are 14 residues in the CDR3. CDR3 protein: CASSLILRDTEAFF. For the CDR3, the DNA is TGTGCCAGCAGCTTAATCCTCCGGGACACTGAAGCTTTCTTT.